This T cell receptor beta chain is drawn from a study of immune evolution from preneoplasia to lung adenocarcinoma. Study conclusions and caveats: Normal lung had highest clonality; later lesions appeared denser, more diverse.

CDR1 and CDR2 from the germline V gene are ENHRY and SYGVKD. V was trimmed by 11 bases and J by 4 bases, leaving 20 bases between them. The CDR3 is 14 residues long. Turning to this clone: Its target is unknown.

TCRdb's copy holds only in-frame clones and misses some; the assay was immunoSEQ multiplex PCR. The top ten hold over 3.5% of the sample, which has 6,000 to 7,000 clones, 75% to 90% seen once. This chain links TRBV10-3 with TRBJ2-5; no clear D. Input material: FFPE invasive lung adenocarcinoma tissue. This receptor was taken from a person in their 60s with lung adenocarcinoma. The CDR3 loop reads CAAQAGPLGETQYF. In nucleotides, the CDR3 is TGTGCCGCCCAGGCCGGGCCCCTGGGAGAGACCCAGTACTTC.